Shown below are 5 T cell receptor beta chains from a single sample sequenced in a study of tumor-infiltrating lymphocytes in primary liver carcinoma. The authors made TCR beta cDNA from about 500 ng total RNA with a constant-region primer. TCR beta libraries came from three nested multiplex PCR rounds using slightly modified ARM-PCR. TRBV1-TRBV30 forward primers paired with a C-beta reverse primer drove the first two PCR rounds, about 9 cycles each. In TCRdb, the multiplex PCR reads were re-called with MiXCR into one record per CDR3 protein. The profile shows around 120,000 distinct CDR3 sequences, around 70% of them singletons. Total RNA and DNA came together from roughly 20-30 mg of bulk tissue without cell sorting. Sequences were obtained from tumor-adjacent normal liver tissue. The receptors were gathered from an older woman with primary liver carcinoma and hepatitis B virus infection.

The gene calls are TRBV11-2 and TRBJ2-6; tentative D call: TRBD2 (8 bases). V was shortened by 5 bases and J by 9 bases, with 29 bases between the two germline ends. Germline V gene lookup returns CDR1 SGHAT and CDR2 FQNNGV. CDR3 size: 19 residues. CDR3 amino acids: CASSPGQFWTSFEGNVLTF. In DNA, the CDR3 is TGTGCCAGCAGCCCGGGACAGTTCTGGACTAGCTTTGAGGGCAACGTCCTGACTTTC.

This clonotype was counted at least ten times. The chain couples TRBV12-3 or TRBV12-4 to TRBJ2-5; D is possibly TRBD1 (6 bases). The CDR3 contains 14 residues. Trimming removed 5 bases at V and 3 bases at J, with 13 bases between. CDR3 loop: CASSNTGQKETQYF. CDR3 coding DNA: TGTGCCAGCAGTAATACGGGACAAAAAGAGACCCAGTACTTC.

About this clonotype: Mismatch with germline at one junction end may stem from a read error. The CDR3 loop reads CASSVSSGPTGGELVF. DNA for the CDR3: TGTGCCAGCAGCGTAAGCTCGGGACCAACTGGCGGGGAGCTGGTTTTT. This chain joins TRBV11-2 and TRBJ2-2, with a weak D call TRBD2 (6 bases). Germline values: CDR1 SGHAT, CDR2 FQNNGV. The CDR3 is 16 amino acids.

This clonotype was detected many times. V and J are TRBV28 and TRBJ1-1; 7 nucleotides match TRBD1. Germline CDR1 is MDHEN and CDR2 is SYDVKM. V was clipped by 4 bases and J by 3 bases; unmatched bases: 8. This CDR3 contains 15 residues. The CDR3 DNA sequence: TGTGCCAGCAGTTCACCTACAGGGGTCCACACTGAAGCTTTCTTT. The encoded protein is CASSSPTGVHTEAFF.

This clonotype has more than one count but fewer than ten. A read error may explain this, as a much larger clone is one base away. The V and J genes are TRBV28 and TRBJ2-7; 12 nucleotides align to TRBD2. The CDR3 totals 15 residues. V shed 3 bases and J 7 bases; nucleotides not matched to a gene: 7. CDR1 MDHEN and CDR2 SYDVKM come from the germline V gene. CDR3 DNA: TGTGCCAGCAGTTTCAGACTAGCGGGAGTAGAGGAGCAGTACTTC. This translates into CASSFRLAGVEEQYF.